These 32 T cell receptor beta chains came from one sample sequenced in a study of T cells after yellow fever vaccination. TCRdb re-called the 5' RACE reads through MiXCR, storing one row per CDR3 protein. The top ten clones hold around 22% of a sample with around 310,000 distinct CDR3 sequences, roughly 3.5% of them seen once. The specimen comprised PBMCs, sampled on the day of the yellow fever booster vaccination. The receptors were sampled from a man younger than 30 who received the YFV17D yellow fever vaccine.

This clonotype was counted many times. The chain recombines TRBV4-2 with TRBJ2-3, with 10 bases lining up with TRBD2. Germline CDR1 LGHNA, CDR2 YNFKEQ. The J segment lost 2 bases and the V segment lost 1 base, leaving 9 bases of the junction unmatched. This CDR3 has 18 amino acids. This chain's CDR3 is CASSQVASGGLFTDTQYF. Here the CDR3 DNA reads TGTGCCAGCAGCCAAGTAGCTAGCGGGGGCCTTTTCACAGATACGCAGTATTTT.

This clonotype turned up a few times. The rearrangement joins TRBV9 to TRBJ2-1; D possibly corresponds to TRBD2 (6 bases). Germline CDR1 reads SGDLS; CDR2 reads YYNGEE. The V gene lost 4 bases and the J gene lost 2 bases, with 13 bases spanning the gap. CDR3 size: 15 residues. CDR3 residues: CASSPSGPPYNEQFF. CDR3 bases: TGTGCCAGCAGCCCCAGCGGGCCCCCCTACAATGAGCAGTTCTTC.

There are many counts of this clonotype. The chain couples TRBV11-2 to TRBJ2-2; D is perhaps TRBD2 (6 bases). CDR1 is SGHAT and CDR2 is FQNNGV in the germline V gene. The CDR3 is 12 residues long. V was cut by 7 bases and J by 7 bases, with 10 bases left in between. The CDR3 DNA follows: TGTGCCAGCAACCGGGGGAACGGGGAGCTGTTTTTT. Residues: CASNRGNGELFF.

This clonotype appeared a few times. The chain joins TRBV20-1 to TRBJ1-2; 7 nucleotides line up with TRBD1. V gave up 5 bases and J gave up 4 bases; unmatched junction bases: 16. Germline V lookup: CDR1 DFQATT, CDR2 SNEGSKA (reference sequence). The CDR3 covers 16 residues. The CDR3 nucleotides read TGCAGTGCTCGGTTTAAGGGACAGACATTATTCTATGGCTACACCTTC. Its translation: CSARFKGQTLFYGYTF.

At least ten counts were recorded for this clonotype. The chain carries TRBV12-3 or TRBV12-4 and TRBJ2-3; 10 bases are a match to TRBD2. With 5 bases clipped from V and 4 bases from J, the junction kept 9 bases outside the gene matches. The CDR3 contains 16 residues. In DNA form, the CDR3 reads TGTGCCAGCAGTCCACCGGGACTAGCGACGGCAGATACGCAGTATTTT. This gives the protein CASSPPGLATADTQYF.

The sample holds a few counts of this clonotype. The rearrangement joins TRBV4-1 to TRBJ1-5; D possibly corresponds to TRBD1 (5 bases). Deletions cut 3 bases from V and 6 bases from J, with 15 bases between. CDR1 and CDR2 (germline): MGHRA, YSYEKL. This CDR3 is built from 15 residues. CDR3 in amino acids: CASSHLVGGGQPQHF. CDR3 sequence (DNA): TGCGCCAGCAGCCACCTGGTCGGGGGAGGTCAGCCCCAGCATTTT.

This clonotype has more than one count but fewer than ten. The DNA of the CDR3 is TGTGCCAGCAGCGCGCTCTACGAGCAGTACTTC. Protein product: CASSALYEQYF. The chain uses TRBV7-2 and TRBJ2-7; D call uncertain. CDR1 and CDR2 from the germline V gene are SGHTA and FQGNSA. Trimming removed 5 bases at V and 3 bases at J, with 5 bases between. The length of the CDR3 is 11 residues.

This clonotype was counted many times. CDR3 coding DNA: TGCGCCAGCAGCTTGGAAGCGGGGGCCCCCAATGAGCAGTTCTTC. It translates to CASSLEAGAPNEQFF. This chain connects TRBV5-1 to TRBJ2-1, with 8 bases that match TRBD2. The trim removed 0 bases at V and 6 bases at J, leaving 5 bases unmatched. Per germline, CDR1 SGHRS and CDR2 YFSETQ. CDR3 length equals 15 residues.

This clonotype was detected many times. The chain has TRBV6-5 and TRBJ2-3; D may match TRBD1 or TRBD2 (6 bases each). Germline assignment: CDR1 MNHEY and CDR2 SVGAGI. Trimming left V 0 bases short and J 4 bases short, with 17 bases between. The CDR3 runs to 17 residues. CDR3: CASSYSPLGGPSDTQYF. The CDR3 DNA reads TGTGCCAGCAGTTACTCCCCCCTCGGGGGCCCCTCAGATACGCAGTATTTT.

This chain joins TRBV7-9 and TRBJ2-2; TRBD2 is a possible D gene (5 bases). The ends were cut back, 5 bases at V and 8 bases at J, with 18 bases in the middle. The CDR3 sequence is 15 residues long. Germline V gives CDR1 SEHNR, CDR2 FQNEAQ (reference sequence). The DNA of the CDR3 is TGTGCCAGCAGCCCGCGGGTTGCCTCGCAGGGGGAGCTGTTTTTT. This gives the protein CASSPRVASQGELFF. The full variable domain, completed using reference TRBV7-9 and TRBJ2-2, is DTGVSQNPRHKITKRGQNVTFRCDPISEHNRLYWYRQTLGQGPEFLTYFQNEAQLEKSRLLSDRFSAERPKGSFSTLEIQRTEQGDSAMYLCASSPRVASQGELFFGEGSRLTVL.

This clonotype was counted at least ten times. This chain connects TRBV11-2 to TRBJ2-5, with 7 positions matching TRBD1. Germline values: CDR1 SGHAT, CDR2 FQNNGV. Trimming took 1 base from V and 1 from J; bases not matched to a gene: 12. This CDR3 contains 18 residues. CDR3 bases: TGTGCCAGCAGCTTAGCGAGGACAGGCCTGAGGGGCCAAGAGACCCAGTACTTC. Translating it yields CASSLARTGLRGQETQYF.

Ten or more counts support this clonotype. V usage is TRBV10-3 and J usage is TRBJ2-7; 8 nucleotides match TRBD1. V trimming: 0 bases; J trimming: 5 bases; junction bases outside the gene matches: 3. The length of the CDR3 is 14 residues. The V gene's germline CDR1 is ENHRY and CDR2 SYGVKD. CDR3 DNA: TGTGCCATCAGTGAGTCGACAGGGGAGGACGAGCAGTACGTC. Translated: CAISESTGEDEQYV.

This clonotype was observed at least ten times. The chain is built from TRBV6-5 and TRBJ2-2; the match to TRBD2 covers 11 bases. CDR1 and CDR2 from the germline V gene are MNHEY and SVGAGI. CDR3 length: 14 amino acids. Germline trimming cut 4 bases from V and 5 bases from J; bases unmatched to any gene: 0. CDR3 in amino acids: CASSLAGGTGELFF. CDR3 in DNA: TGTGCCAGCAGTTTAGCGGGGGGGACCGGGGAGCTGTTTTTT.

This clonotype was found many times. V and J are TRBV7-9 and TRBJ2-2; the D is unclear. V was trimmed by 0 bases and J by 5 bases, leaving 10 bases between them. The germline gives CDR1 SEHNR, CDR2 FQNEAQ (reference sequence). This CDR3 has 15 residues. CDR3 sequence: CASSLARMGTGELFF. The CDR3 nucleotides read TGTGCCAGCAGCTTAGCGCGGATGGGTACCGGGGAGCTGTTTTTT.

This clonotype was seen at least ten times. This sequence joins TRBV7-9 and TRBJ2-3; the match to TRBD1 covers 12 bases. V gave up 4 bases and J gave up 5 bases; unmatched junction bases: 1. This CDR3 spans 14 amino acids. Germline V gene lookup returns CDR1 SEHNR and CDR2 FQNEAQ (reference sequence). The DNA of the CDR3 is TGTGCCAGCAGCTGGGACAGGGGGCAAGATACGCAGTATTTT. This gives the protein CASSWDRGQDTQYF.

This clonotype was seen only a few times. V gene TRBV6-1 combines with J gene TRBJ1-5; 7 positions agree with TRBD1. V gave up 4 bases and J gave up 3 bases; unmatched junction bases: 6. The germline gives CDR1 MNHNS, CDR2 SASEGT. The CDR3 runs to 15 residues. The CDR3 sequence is CASSVVRGYNQPQHF. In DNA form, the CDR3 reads TGTGCCAGCAGTGTAGTCAGGGGGTACAATCAGCCCCAGCATTTT.

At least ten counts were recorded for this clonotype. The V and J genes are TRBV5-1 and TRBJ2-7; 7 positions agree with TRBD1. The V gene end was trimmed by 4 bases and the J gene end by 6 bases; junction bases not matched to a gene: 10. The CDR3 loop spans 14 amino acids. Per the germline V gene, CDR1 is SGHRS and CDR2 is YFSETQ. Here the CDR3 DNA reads TGCGCCAGCAGCGATGGGGACAGTTCGCGCGAGCAGTACTTC. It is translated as CASSDGDSSREQYF.

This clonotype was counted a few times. CDR3 protein: CSVAGDYGYTF. CDR3 nucleotides: TGCAGCGTTGCGGGGGACTATGGCTACACCTTC. The chain carries TRBV29-1 and TRBJ1-2; D may be TRBD1 (5 bases). The CDR3 spans 11 residues. Looked up from germline, CDR1 is SQVTM and CDR2 is ANQGSEA. The V end was cut by 4 bases, the J end by 3 bases, with 6 bases between.

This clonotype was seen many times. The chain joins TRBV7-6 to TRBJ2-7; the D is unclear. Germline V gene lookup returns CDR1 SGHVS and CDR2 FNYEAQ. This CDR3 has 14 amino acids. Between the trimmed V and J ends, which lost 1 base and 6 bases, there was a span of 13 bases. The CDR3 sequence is CASSLGSPEAEQYF. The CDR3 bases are TGTGCCAGCAGCTTAGGATCCCCAGAGGCCGAGCAGTACTTC.

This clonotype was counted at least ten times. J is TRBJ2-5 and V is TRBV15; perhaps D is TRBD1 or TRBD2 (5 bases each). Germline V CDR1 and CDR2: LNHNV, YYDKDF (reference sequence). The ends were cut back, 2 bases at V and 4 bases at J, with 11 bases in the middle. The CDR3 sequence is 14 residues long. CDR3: CATSRPGRVETQYF. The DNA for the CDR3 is TGTGCCACCAGCAGACCGGGACGTGTAGAGACCCAGTACTTC.

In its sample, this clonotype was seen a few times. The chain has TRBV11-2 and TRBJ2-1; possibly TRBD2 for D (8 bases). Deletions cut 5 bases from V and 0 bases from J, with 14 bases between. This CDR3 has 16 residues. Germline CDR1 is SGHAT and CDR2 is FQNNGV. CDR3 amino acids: CASSVRGDSSYNEQFF. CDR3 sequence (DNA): TGTGCCAGCAGCGTGCGGGGGGACAGCTCCTACAATGAGCAGTTCTTC.

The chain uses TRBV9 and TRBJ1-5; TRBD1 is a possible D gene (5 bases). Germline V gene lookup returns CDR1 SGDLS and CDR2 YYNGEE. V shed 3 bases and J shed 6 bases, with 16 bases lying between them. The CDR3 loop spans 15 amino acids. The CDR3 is CASSAGGREGQPQHF. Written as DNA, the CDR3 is TGTGCCAGCAGCGCCGGGGGGAGAGAAGGTCAGCCCCAGCATTTT. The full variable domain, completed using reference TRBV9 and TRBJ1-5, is DSGVTQTPKHLITATGQRVTLRCSPRSGDLSVYWYQQSLDQGLQFLIQYYNGEERAKGNILERFSAQQFPDLHSELNLSSLELGDSALYFCASSAGGREGQPQHFGDGTRLSIL.

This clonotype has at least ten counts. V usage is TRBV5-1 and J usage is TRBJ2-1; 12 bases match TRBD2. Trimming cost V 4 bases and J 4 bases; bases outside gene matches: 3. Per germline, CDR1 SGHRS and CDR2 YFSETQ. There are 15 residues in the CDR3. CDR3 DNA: TGCGCCAGCAGCCCGGGACTAGCGGGTTACAATGAGCAGTTCTTC. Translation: CASSPGLAGYNEQFF.

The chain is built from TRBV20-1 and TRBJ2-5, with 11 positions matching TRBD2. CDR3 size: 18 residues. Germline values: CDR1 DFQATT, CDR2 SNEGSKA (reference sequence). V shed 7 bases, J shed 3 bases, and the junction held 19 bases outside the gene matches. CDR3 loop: CSGEVGRLAGLPEETQYF. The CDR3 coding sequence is TGCAGTGGAGAGGTGGGAAGACTAGCGGGGCTGCCAGAAGAGACCCAGTACTTC.

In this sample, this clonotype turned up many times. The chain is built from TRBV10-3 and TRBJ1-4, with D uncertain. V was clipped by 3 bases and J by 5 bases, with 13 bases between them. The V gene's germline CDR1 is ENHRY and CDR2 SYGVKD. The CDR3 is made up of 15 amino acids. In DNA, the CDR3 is TGTGCCATCAGTGACCCTACGACGGCGAATGAAAAACTGTTTTTT. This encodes CAISDPTTANEKLFF.

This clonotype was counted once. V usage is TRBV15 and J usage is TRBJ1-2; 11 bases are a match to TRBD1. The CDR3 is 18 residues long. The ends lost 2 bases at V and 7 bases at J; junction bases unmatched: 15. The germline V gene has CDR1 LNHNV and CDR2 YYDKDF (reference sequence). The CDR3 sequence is CATSRIGTGGNRPSGYTF. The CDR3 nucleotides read TGTGCCACCAGCAGAATTGGGACAGGGGGTAACCGACCTTCTGGCTACACCTTC.

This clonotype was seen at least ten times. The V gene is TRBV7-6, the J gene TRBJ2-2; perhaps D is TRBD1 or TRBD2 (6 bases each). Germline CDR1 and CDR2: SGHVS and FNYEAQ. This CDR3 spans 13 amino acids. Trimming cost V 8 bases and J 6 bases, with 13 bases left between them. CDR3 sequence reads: CASGGQNSGELFF. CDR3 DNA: TGTGCCAGCGGGGGGCAAAACTCCGGGGAGCTGTTTTTT.

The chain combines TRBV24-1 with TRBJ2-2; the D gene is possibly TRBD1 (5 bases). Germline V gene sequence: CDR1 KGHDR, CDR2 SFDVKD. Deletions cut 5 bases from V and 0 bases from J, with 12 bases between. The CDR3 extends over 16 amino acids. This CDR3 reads CATSVTDSPNTGELFF. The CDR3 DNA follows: TGTGCCACCAGTGTTACCGACAGCCCGAACACCGGGGAGCTGTTTTTT.

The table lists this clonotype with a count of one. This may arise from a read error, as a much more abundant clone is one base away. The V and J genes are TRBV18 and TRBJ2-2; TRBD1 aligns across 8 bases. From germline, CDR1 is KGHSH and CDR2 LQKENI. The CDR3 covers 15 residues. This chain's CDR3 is CASSLWTGSTGELSF. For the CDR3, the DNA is TGTGCCAGCTCACTCTGGACAGGGAGCACCGGGGAGCTGTCTTTT.

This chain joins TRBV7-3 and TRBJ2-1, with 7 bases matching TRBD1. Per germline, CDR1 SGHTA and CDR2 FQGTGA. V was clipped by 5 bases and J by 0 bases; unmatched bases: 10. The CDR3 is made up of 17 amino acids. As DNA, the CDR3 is TGTGCCAGCAGCCTAGAACCGACAGGGCCCTCCTACAATGAGCAGTTCTTC. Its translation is CASSLEPTGPSYNEQFF.

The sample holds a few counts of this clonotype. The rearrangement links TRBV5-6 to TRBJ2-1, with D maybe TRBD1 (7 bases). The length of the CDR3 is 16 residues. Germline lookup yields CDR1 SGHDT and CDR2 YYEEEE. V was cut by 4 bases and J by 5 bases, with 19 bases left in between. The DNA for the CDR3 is TGTGCCAGCAGCAGGCCAGGGGGGCATTCCCACAATGAGCAGTTCTTC. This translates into CASSRPGGHSHNEQFF.

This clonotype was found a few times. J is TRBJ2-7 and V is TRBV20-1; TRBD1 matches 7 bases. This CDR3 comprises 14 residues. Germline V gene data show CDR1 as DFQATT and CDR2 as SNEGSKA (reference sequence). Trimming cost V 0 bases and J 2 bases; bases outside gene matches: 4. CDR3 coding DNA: TGCAGTGCTAGAGATCGGCAGGGGGCCTACGAGCAGTACGTC. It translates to CSARDRQGAYEQYV.